A single sample is the source of the 13 T cell receptor beta chains below, sequenced in a study of shared clonotypes between healthy human individuals. Assay: immunoSEQ multiplex PCR; the TCRdb copy retains only in-frame clones and omits some. The sample carries over 2 million clones, around 96% recorded once. CD45RO-negative, CCR7-positively selected cells formed the naive CD8 fraction, excluding terminally differentiated effector memory CD45RA+ cells. The source material was naive CD8+ T cells sorted from blood. The source of these receptors is a man aged 18 to 35 in good health.

CDR3 DNA sequence: TGTGCCAGCAGCGTCGGGAGCGCCAGCGAGCAGTACTTC. Its protein is CASSVGSASEQYF. The chain recombines TRBV9 with TRBJ2-7, with TRBD2 as a possible D gene (6 bases). V lost 2 bases, J lost 6 bases, and 12 bases lay in between. CDR3 size: 13 residues. The germline CDR1 and CDR2 sequences are SGDLS and YYNGEE.

The CDR3 spells CASGGQIMNTEAFF. The CDR3 DNA follows: TGTGCCAGCGGCGGACAGATTATGAACACTGAAGCTTTCTTT. The genes are TRBV7-9 and TRBJ1-1, with D possibly matching TRBD1 (6 bases). V lost 8 bases and J 0 bases, leaving 13 bases between the germline ends. CDR1 and CDR2 (germline): SEHNR, FQNEAQ (reference sequence). The CDR3 runs to 14 residues.

The chain carries TRBV27 and TRBJ1-4; a possible D gene is TRBD1 (5 bases). The germline V and J ends were trimmed by 5 bases and 6 bases, with 16 bases remaining between them. This CDR3 is 15 amino acids long. The germline V gene encodes CDR1 MNHEY and CDR2 SMNVEV (reference sequence). CDR3 bases: TGTGCCAGCAGTCCTCAGACAGTCCCATATGAAAAACTGTTTTTT. It codes for CASSPQTVPYEKLFF.

The J gene is TRBJ2-2, the V gene TRBV9; no definite D call. Per the germline V gene, CDR1 is SGDLS and CDR2 is YYNGEE. V gave up 0 bases and J gave up 6 bases, with 9 bases separating them. There are 14 residues in the CDR3. This CDR3 is CASSVANRAGELFF. CDR3 in DNA: TGTGCCAGCAGCGTAGCTAACCGGGCCGGGGAGCTGTTTTTT.

For the CDR3, the DNA is TGTGCCAGCAGCCAATCGACAGGGGTTCGGAACACCATATATTTT. This encodes CASSQSTGVRNTIYF. The chain employs TRBV16 and TRBJ1-3; 8 positions agree with TRBD1. Per germline, CDR1 KGHSY and CDR2 FQNENV. J was trimmed by 7 bases and V by 0 bases; bases with no gene match: 5. The length of the CDR3 is 15 residues.

This chain joins TRBV30 and TRBJ2-1, with a possible D match to TRBD1 (5 bases). In germline, CDR1 is GTSNPN, CDR2 SVGIG (reference sequence). V lost 0 bases to trimming and J lost 4 bases, with 16 bases between them. The CDR3 length is 16 residues. The CDR3: CAWSVHQGRKYNEQFF. The CDR3, as DNA: TGTGCCTGGAGTGTACATCAGGGTAGGAAATACAATGAGCAGTTCTTC.

The chain has TRBV13 and TRBJ2-2; 7 positions agree with TRBD1. Germline V gene data show CDR1 as PRHDT and CDR2 as FYEKMQ (reference sequence). The junction had 6 bases not matched to a gene; V was cut back by 5 bases and J by 3 bases. The CDR3 spans 15 residues. The CDR3 bases are TGTGCCAGCAGCGGTGGGACAGCGGACACCGGGGAGCTGTTTTTT. Protein sequence: CASSGGTADTGELFF.

The chain combines TRBV14 with TRBJ2-5; 9 positions match TRBD2. Matching the DNA end better, TRBJ2-7 makes the J call doubtful. There are 16 residues in the CDR3. The V gene's germline CDR1 is SGHDN and CDR2 FVKESK. The CDR3 region is CASSQTGLARSYEQYF. For the CDR3, the DNA is TGTGCCAGCAGCCAAACCGGACTAGCGAGATCCTACGAGCAGTACTTC.

This clone was found once. V gene TRBV6-1 combines with J gene TRBJ1-3, with D hard to call. V was cut by 7 bases and J by 0 bases, with 7 bases left in between. This CDR3 is built from 13 residues. From germline, CDR1 is MNHNS and CDR2 SASEGT. The CDR3 coding sequence is TGTGCCAGCATTTATAGCTCTGGAAACACCATATATTTT. Protein product: CASIYSSGNTIYF.

The rearrangement uses TRBV6-5 and TRBJ2-5; D not certain. CDR1 MNHEY and CDR2 SVGAGI come from the germline V gene. This CDR3 spans 13 amino acids. The germline V and J ends were trimmed by 6 bases and 3 bases, with 11 bases remaining between them. CDR3 bases: TGTGCCAGCAGCCTACTTGGGGAAGAGACCCAGTACTTC. Its translation: CASSLLGEETQYF.

CDR3 coding DNA: TGTGCCAGCAGGGACTTGAGCTCCTACAATGAGCAGTTCTTC. This sequence encodes CASRDLSSYNEQFF. The V call is TRBV6-5, the J call TRBJ2-1, with a possible D match to TRBD2 (5 bases). CDR3 length: 14 residues. Germline CDR1 is MNHEY and CDR2 is SVGAGI. The V end lost 6 bases, the J end lost 0 bases, and 9 bases lay between the germline ends.

This clone was detected a few times. This chain joins TRBV11-1 and TRBJ1-1; D gene ambiguous. Germline assignment: CDR1 SGHAT and CDR2 FQDESV (reference sequence). Between the trimmed V and J ends, which lost 1 base and 5 bases, there was a span of 2 bases. The length of the CDR3 is 11 residues. In DNA form, the CDR3 reads TGTGCCAGCAGCTTAGGGACTGAAGCTTTCTTT. Encoded protein: CASSLGTEAFF.

This rearrangement joins TRBV6-5 to TRBJ1-4, with D unclear. This CDR3 has 14 residues. Germline CDR1 reads MNHEY; CDR2 reads SVGAGI. V was pared by 6 bases and J by 5 bases, with 13 bases between. The CDR3 DNA reads as TGTGCCAGCAGCCCCTGGCAGTCGAATGAAAAACTGTTTTTT. Translated, it gives CASSPWQSNEKLFF.